This entry lists 19 T cell receptor beta chains sequenced from one sample in a study of human T cells and chemical hapten exposure. TCRdb independently ran MiXCR on the RACE reads; one entry per CDR3 protein. Of approximately 73,000 distinct CDR3 sequences listed, about a tenth were seen once; the top ten hold roughly 1.5%. The time point is: patch test 1, 2 weeks after DPC sensitization. Treatment given: therapeutic diphenylcyclopropenone sensitization with weekly scalp DPC. The source material was whole blood, sampled in connection with sensitization to the hapten diphenylcyclopropenone (DPC). The receptors stem from a woman aged 45-65 years with alopecia areata. Some clones in this sample may be carry-over from other donors' samples.

This clonotype has at least ten counts. The chain combines TRBV29-1 with TRBJ1-5; a weak D match, TRBD1 (5 bases). Germline V gene data show CDR1 as SQVTM and CDR2 as ANQGSEA. V was clipped by 5 bases and J by 2 bases, with 10 bases between them. The CDR3 contains 13 residues. The CDR3 loop is CSVRGGGNQPQHF. DNA of the CDR3: TGCAGCGTTAGGGGAGGGGGCAATCAGCCCCAGCATTTT.

This clonotype was counted a few times. The chain has TRBV20-1 and TRBJ2-1, with 7 bases matching TRBD1. From germline, CDR1 is DFQATT and CDR2 SNEGSKA (reference sequence). The CDR3 spans 16 residues. The V gene end was trimmed by 2 bases and the J gene end by 1 base; junction bases not matched to a gene: 8. CDR3 nucleotides: TGCAGTGCTAGAAGAGGTCGGGACAGTTCCTACAATGAGCAGTTCTTC. This gives the protein CSARRGRDSSYNEQFF.

V is TRBV19 and J is TRBJ2-4, with 8 bases identical to TRBD2. Germline CDR1 reads LNHDA; CDR2 reads SQIVND (reference sequence). The V gene end was trimmed by 9 bases and the J gene end by 3 bases; junction bases not matched to a gene: 10. The CDR3 spans 15 residues. DNA for the CDR3: TGTGCCAGCGGGGGGGCTAGCGGTTACAAAAACATTCAGTACTTC. This encodes CASGGASGYKNIQYF.

This clonotype occurred a few times. The chain employs TRBV29-1 and TRBJ2-3; D possibly uses TRBD1 or TRBD2 (5 bases each). Germline V lookup: CDR1 SQVTM, CDR2 ANQGSEA. The CDR3 has 15 residues. V shed 1 base and J shed 3 bases, with 14 bases lying between them. The CDR3 loop is CSVEAPGRGTDTQYF. The CDR3 coding sequence is TGCAGCGTTGAAGCCCCAGGGAGAGGGACAGATACGCAGTATTTT.

This clonotype was detected a few times. The chain is built from TRBV30 and TRBJ2-4; D might be TRBD1 (6 bases). Germline CDR1 is GTSNPN and CDR2 is SVGIG (reference sequence). The CDR3 has 12 residues. V lost 4 bases and J lost 9, with 13 bases in between. The CDR3 loop reads CAWKSGGGIQYF. The DNA for the CDR3 is TGTGCCTGGAAGTCTGGGGGCGGCATTCAGTACTTC.

The table lists this clonotype with a few counts. V usage is TRBV29-1 and J usage is TRBJ1-2; D perhaps matches TRBD1 (5 bases). The V and J ends lost 3 bases and 4 bases respectively, with 24 bases between them. Germline V gene data show CDR1 as SQVTM and CDR2 as ANQGSEA. CDR3 length: 17 residues. This CDR3 is CSVDRTTSRARGYGYTF. CDR3 nucleotide sequence: TGCAGCGTTGATCGCACCACTTCTAGGGCGAGGGGCTATGGCTACACCTTC.

This clonotype was counted between two and nine times. The chain carries TRBV9 and TRBJ2-3, with TRBD2 matching over 11 bases. Losses at the gene ends were 3 bases for V and 2 bases for J; bases not matched to a gene: 11. CDR3 length: 18 amino acids. Germline V gives CDR1 SGDLS, CDR2 YYNGEE. The CDR3, as DNA: TGTGCCAGCAGCGCACCCGACCGACTAGCGGGGCTCACAGATACGCAGTATTTT. Translating it yields CASSAPDRLAGLTDTQYF.

This clonotype occurred many times. The V and J genes are TRBV7-9 and TRBJ2-2; 8 positions agree with TRBD1. The germline V gene encodes CDR1 SEHNR and CDR2 FQNEAQ (reference sequence). The CDR3 runs 15 residues. J lost 7 bases, V lost 3 bases, and 7 bases had no gene match. CDR3: CASSFGQGVDGELFF. CDR3 in DNA: TGTGCCAGCAGCTTCGGACAGGGCGTAGACGGGGAGCTGTTTTTT.

V is TRBV11-2 and J is TRBJ2-1, with D possibly matching TRBD2 (6 bases). The CDR3 consists of 14 residues. Germline V gives CDR1 SGHAT, CDR2 FQNNGV. Deletions cut 5 bases from V and 5 bases from J, with 13 bases between. Written as DNA, the CDR3 is TGTGCCAGCAGCCACGGACTAATCAACAATGAGCAGTTCTTC. Translation: CASSHGLINNEQFF.

This clonotype was recorded at least ten times. The chain recombines TRBV24-1 with TRBJ1-5, with 9 bases matching TRBD1. Germline V lookup: CDR1 KGHDR, CDR2 SFDVKD. The CDR3 contains 16 residues. V lost 2 bases and J lost 3; bases outside the gene matches: 4. The CDR3 bases are TGTGCCACCAGTGATTCCGGGACAGGGTCCAATCAGCCCCAGCATTTT. It translates to CATSDSGTGSNQPQHF.

This clonotype was seen more than once but under ten times. V and J are TRBV20-1 and TRBJ2-7; D may be TRBD2 (7 bases). The CDR3 sequence is 13 residues long. Per the germline V gene, CDR1 is DFQATT and CDR2 is SNEGSKA (reference sequence). The V gene lost 6 bases and the J gene lost 9 bases, with 21 bases spanning the gap. The CDR3 coding sequence is TGCAGTGCCGCCCTAGAGAGGGGGGGGCGGCAGTACTTC. It codes for CSAALERGGRQYF.

This clonotype was counted a few times. A junction end diverges from the germline sequence, so it may reflect a read error. The chain is built from TRBV12-3 or TRBV12-4 and TRBJ2-1; 7 nucleotides align to TRBD2. This CDR3 contains 15 residues. The CDR3 region has the DNA TGTGCCAGCAGTCTAGCGGCTAGCTCCTACAATGAGCAGTTCTTC. Translated, it gives CASSLAASSYNEQFF.

The CDR3 region has the DNA TGTGCCAGCAGTTACACGCTCGGACTAGCGGGCACAGATACGCAGTATTTT. Translation gives CASSYTLGLAGTDTQYF. The chain links TRBV6-2 or TRBV6-3 to TRBJ2-3; 10 positions agree with TRBD2. CDR3 length: 17 amino acids. CDR1 is MNHEY, CDR2 SVGEGT, per germline. V lost 2 bases to trimming and J lost 1 base; unmatched junction nucleotides: 6.

This clonotype was counted between two and nine times. V usage is TRBV19 and J usage is TRBJ2-5; D perhaps matches TRBD2 (6 bases). Germline loops: CDR1 LNHDA, CDR2 SQIVND (reference sequence). The length of the CDR3 is 14 residues. V lost 3 bases, J lost 1 base, and 9 bases lay in between. The CDR3 DNA follows: TGTGCCAGTAGTATGGGGACTCTCCAAGAGACCCAGTACTTC. This gives the protein CASSMGTLQETQYF.

This chain joins TRBV6-1 and TRBJ1-2; D may be TRBD1 (6 bases). There are 14 residues in the CDR3. Trimming pared 7 bases from V and 2 bases from J, leaving 14 bases between. CDR1 is MNHNS, CDR2 SASEGT, per germline. The CDR3 nucleotides are TGTGCCAGCACACTTACCAGGGGAAACTATGGCTACACCTTC. Translated, it gives CASTLTRGNYGYTF.

This chain connects TRBV12-3 or TRBV12-4 to TRBJ1-1; 8 bases fit TRBD1. This CDR3 is 13 amino acids long. V lost 9 bases and J lost 3; bases outside the gene matches: 6. CDR3 in DNA: TGTGCCAGTAGTGGACAGGGTTACACTGAAGCTTTCTTT. This sequence encodes CASSGQGYTEAFF.

This clonotype was seen many times. This chain connects TRBV12-3 or TRBV12-4 to TRBJ1-5; D possibly corresponds to TRBD1 (6 bases). This CDR3 is 13 amino acids long. Deletions cut 3 bases from V and 4 bases from J, with 7 bases between. The CDR3 DNA reads TGTGCCAGCAGTTTTGGGACAAATCAGCCCCAGCATTTT. Translation: CASSFGTNQPQHF.

This clonotype was counted only a few times. The V call is TRBV29-1, the J call TRBJ2-1; TRBD2 agrees at 16 bases. The CDR3 length is 16 residues. V dropped 6 bases and J dropped 6; count of bases not matched to a gene: 8. Germline V gene lookup returns CDR1 SQVTM and CDR2 ANQGSEA. The CDR3, as DNA: TGCAGCGTCCGGGGACTAGCGGGAGGGATTGCCAATGAGCAGTTCTTC. This gives the protein CSVRGLAGGIANEQFF.

The chain couples TRBV7-9 to TRBJ2-5, with 7 bases aligning to TRBD1. The V gene end was trimmed by 3 bases and the J gene end by 0 bases; junction bases not matched to a gene: 4. Germline CDR1 is SEHNR and CDR2 is FQNEAQ (reference sequence). CDR3 length: 15 amino acids. The CDR3 sequence is CASSFGTVDQETQYF. DNA for the CDR3: TGTGCCAGCAGCTTCGGGACAGTCGACCAAGAGACCCAGTACTTC.